A single sample is the source of the 23 T cell receptor beta chains below, sequenced in a study of cytomegalovirus exposure and HLA in healthy donors. With 60 Vbeta and 13 Jbeta primers, the PCR was carried out. Here immunoSEQ multiplex PCR was the method, and the copy in TCRdb shows in-frame clones only, minus some. The sample includes approximately 120,000 clones, around 77% of them seen just once. The sample consisted of PBMCs. The receptor source for this set is a man aged 45-60 years in good health and CMV-seronegative.

V gene TRBV7-2 combines with J gene TRBJ2-1; 7 bases fit TRBD1. CDR3 size: 16 residues. V gave up 0 bases and J gave up 6 bases; unmatched junction bases: 8. Germline V gene lookup returns CDR1 SGHTA and CDR2 FQGNSA. In DNA, the CDR3 is TGTGCCAGCAGCTTAGCCCACAGGGGAGAGGGCAATGAGCAGTTCTTC. Translated: CASSLAHRGEGNEQFF.

This chain joins TRBV28 and TRBJ2-5; 10 positions agree with TRBD1. Per germline, CDR1 MDHEN and CDR2 SYDVKM. The CDR3 is 16 residues long. V shed 4 bases and J 5 bases; nucleotides not matched to a gene: 10. The CDR3 region has the DNA TGTGCCAGCAGTTCTCCGGGACAGGGGTTCGGGGAGACCCAGTACTTC. It translates to CASSSPGQGFGETQYF.

This clone appeared a few times. The rearrangement joins TRBV27 to TRBJ2-7, with D possibly being TRBD2 (5 bases). V lost 3 bases and J lost 6, with 15 bases in between. There are 14 residues in the CDR3. Germline CDR1 and CDR2: MNHEY and SMNVEV (reference sequence). The CDR3 region is CASSFSGEVGEQYF. In DNA, the CDR3 is TGTGCCAGCAGTTTCTCCGGGGAAGTAGGCGAGCAGTACTTC.

The chain combines TRBV19 with TRBJ2-5, with TRBD1 identical over 8 bases. The V gene's germline CDR1 is LNHDA and CDR2 SQIVND (reference sequence). V shed 8 bases and J 1 base; nucleotides not matched to a gene: 3. The CDR3 totals 13 residues. CDR3 in amino acids: CASRQGPQETQYF. The CDR3 DNA is TGTGCCAGTCGACAGGGGCCCCAAGAGACCCAGTACTTC.

The rearrangement uses TRBV5-4 and TRBJ2-7; a possible D gene is TRBD2 (5 bases). The CDR3 has 14 residues. Germline V gene lookup returns CDR1 SGHNT and CDR2 YYREEE (reference sequence). Trimming shortened V by 0 bases and J by 5 bases, and 12 bases separated the two germline ends. This CDR3 is CASSLVSSGNEQYF. The CDR3, as DNA: TGTGCCAGCAGCTTGGTTTCGTCGGGAAACGAGCAGTACTTC.

The J gene is TRBJ2-2, the V gene TRBV4-3, with 13 bases identical to TRBD2. There are 14 residues in the CDR3. The trim removed 5 bases at V and 6 bases at J, leaving 0 bases unmatched. Germline V gives CDR1 LGHNA, CDR2 YSLEER. CDR3: CASSGLAGAGELFF. The CDR3 coding sequence is TGCGCCAGCAGCGGACTAGCGGGAGCCGGGGAGCTGTTTTTT.

This chain uses TRBV5-8 with TRBJ2-4; maybe TRBD2 (6 bases). The CDR3 spans 12 residues. Germline V gene data show CDR1 as SGHTS and CDR2 as YDEGEE. Trimming took 3 bases from V and 7 from J, leaving 8 bases between them. DNA of the CDR3: TGTGCCAGCAGCTGGGGGGATAACATTCAGTACTTC. Its translation is CASSWGDNIQYF.

The chain has TRBV29-1 and TRBJ1-1, with D unresolved. Germline-derived CDR1 and CDR2 are SQVTM and ANQGSEA. Trimming pared 5 bases from V and 1 base from J, leaving 8 bases between. The CDR3 contains 12 residues. Here the CDR3 DNA reads TGCAGCGTTCAGGAAAAGAACACTGAAGCTTTCTTT. It is translated as CSVQEKNTEAFF.

The J gene is TRBJ2-4, the V gene TRBV27, with D tentatively TRBD2 (6 bases). Germline lookup yields CDR1 MNHEY and CDR2 SMNVEV (reference sequence). V lost 9 bases, J lost 9 bases, and 21 bases lay in between. The CDR3 covers 14 residues. CDR3 bases: TGTGCCAGTTCCCTTCTCGGGGGTAAGGGCATTCAGTACTTC. Residues: CASSLLGGKGIQYF.

This clone is a singleton in its sample. This chain links TRBV6-1 with TRBJ2-1; 10 nucleotides line up with TRBD2. V gave up 0 bases and J gave up 10 bases; unmatched junction bases: 18. Germline V gene lookup returns CDR1 MNHNS and CDR2 SASEGT. CDR3 length: 19 amino acids. The CDR3 reads CASSEAISGRIGGPGEQFF. The DNA of the CDR3 is TGTGCCAGCAGTGAAGCTATTAGCGGGAGGATTGGAGGACCTGGCGAGCAGTTCTTC.

The chain uses TRBV28 and TRBJ1-2; 7 nucleotides match TRBD1. This CDR3 has 15 residues. Germline CDR1 and CDR2: MDHEN and SYDVKM. V lost 6 bases and J lost 6; bases outside the gene matches: 13. CDR3 sequence: CASSQTQTGRHGYTF. The CDR3 DNA reads as TGTGCCAGCAGCCAGACCCAGACAGGGCGACATGGCTACACCTTC.

V gene TRBV19 combines with J gene TRBJ1-5, with a tentative D call TRBD1 (5 bases). The CDR3 has 15 residues. CDR1 LNHDA and CDR2 SQIVND come from the germline V gene (reference sequence). The V end lost 3 bases, the J end lost 0 bases, and 9 bases lay between the germline ends. CDR3 coding DNA: TGTGCCAGTAGTATTGGGGGGAATAGCAATCAGCCCCAGCATTTT. It translates to CASSIGGNSNQPQHF.

This clone was counted between two and nine times. V is TRBV4-1 and J is TRBJ2-3; D is unclear. The germline V gene has CDR1 MGHRA and CDR2 YSYEKL. V lost 4 bases, J lost 4 bases, and 15 bases lay in between. The CDR3 is 15 amino acids. In nucleotides, the CDR3 is TGCGCCAGCAGCCTGAGGAAGTCGTTTGCAGATACGCAGTATTTT. The encoded protein is CASSLRKSFADTQYF.

The chain is built from TRBV2 and TRBJ2-6; no reliable D call. Per the germline V gene, CDR1 is SNHLY and CDR2 is FYNNEI. The CDR3 consists of 14 residues. Trimming shortened V by 3 bases and J by 1 base, and 4 bases separated the two germline ends. This chain's CDR3 is CASSDRSGANVLTF. In nucleotides, the CDR3 is TGTGCCAGCAGTGATCGTTCTGGGGCCAACGTCCTGACTTTC.

This chain connects TRBV6-9 to TRBJ1-5; 8 positions agree with TRBD1. Trimming removed 2 bases from V and 4 bases from J; junction bases left unmatched: 7. The CDR3 is 16 amino acids. The V gene's germline CDR1 is MNHGY and CDR2 SVAAGI. In nucleotides, the CDR3 is TGTGCCAGCAGTTATGTGGGGACAGGACTAAATCAGCCCCAGCATTTT. Its protein product is CASSYVGTGLNQPQHF.

There are many counts of this clone. The rearrangement uses TRBV6-4 and TRBJ2-3, with 9 bases lining up with TRBD2. Trimming took 3 bases from V and 8 from J; bases not matched to a gene: 3. There are 13 residues in the CDR3. Germline-derived CDR1 and CDR2 are MRHNA and SNTAGT. The DNA for the CDR3 is TGTGCCAGCAGTGAGGATAGCGGGGGTACGCAGTATTTT. Translated, it gives CASSEDSGGTQYF.

The chain recombines TRBV11-2 with TRBJ2-7; 8 bases fit TRBD1. The CDR3 covers 14 residues. CDR1 and CDR2 from the germline V gene are SGHAT and FQNNGV. V was clipped by 4 bases and J by 7 bases; unmatched bases: 9. The CDR3 bases are TGTGCCAGCAGCTCTAGGACAGGGAGGAGTGAGCAGTACTTC. It encodes CASSSRTGRSEQYF.

J is TRBJ2-3 and V is TRBV5-1; D is perhaps TRBD1 (6 bases). From germline, CDR1 is SGHRS and CDR2 YFSETQ. This CDR3 spans 14 amino acids. V dropped 0 bases and J dropped 4 bases, with 9 bases sitting between them. CDR3: CASSLGRGPDTQYF. CDR3 in DNA: TGCGCCAGCAGCTTGGGCAGGGGCCCAGATACGCAGTATTTT.

About this clone itself: Here the CDR3 omits its conserved ending phenylalanine or tryptophan, so a read error is the likely source. It is unclear where the CDR3 begins or ends on the DNA, so no DNA is shown, and the CDR3 is as TCRdb lists it. This chain links TRBV6-5 with TRBJ2-7; the table's D call, TRBD2, was not checked against the DNA. Germline values: CDR1 MNHEY, CDR2 SVGAGI. From its first to its last residue, the CDR3 has 9 amino acids. CDR3 loop: CDGVLEPYL.

The rearrangement uses TRBV6-5 and TRBJ2-5; tentative D call: TRBD1 (6 bases). Trimming took off 4 bases at V and 5 bases at J, with 14 bases between the two ends. Germline values: CDR1 MNHEY, CDR2 SVGAGI. CDR3 length equals 14 residues. The CDR3 DNA reads TGTGCCAGCAGTTTAGGCCGAACAGGGGAGACCCAGTACTTC. It yields the protein CASSLGRTGETQYF.

This clone was picked up a small number of times. The chain links TRBV6-5 to TRBJ2-2; tentative D call: TRBD2 (6 bases). CDR3 length equals 15 residues. Germline V gene sequence: CDR1 MNHEY, CDR2 SVGAGI. Between the trimmed V and J ends, which lost 3 bases and 5 bases, there was a span of 13 bases. In DNA, the CDR3 is TGTGCCAGCAGTTATGGGCGGGGTGAGACCGGGGAGCTGTTTTTT. Translated, it gives CASSYGRGETGELFF.

The CDR3 DNA sequence: TGTGCCTGGAGATTCGGCGGAGGCACCGGGGAGCTGTTTTTT. This codes for CAWRFGGGTGELFF. The chain employs TRBV30 and TRBJ2-2; a possible D gene is TRBD2 (5 bases). Trimming removed 3 bases at V and 4 bases at J, with 12 bases between. The CDR3 has 14 residues. From germline, CDR1 is GTSNPN and CDR2 SVGIG (reference sequence).

CDR3 sequence: CASRIDGRSNQPQHF. CDR3 sequence (DNA): TGTGCCAGCAGAATAGACGGGAGAAGCAATCAGCCCCAGCATTTT. The chain employs TRBV6-1 and TRBJ1-5; D remains unclear. Germline V gene lookup returns CDR1 MNHNS and CDR2 SASEGT. Trimming pared 6 bases from V and 1 base from J, leaving 13 bases between. CDR3 length: 15 amino acids.